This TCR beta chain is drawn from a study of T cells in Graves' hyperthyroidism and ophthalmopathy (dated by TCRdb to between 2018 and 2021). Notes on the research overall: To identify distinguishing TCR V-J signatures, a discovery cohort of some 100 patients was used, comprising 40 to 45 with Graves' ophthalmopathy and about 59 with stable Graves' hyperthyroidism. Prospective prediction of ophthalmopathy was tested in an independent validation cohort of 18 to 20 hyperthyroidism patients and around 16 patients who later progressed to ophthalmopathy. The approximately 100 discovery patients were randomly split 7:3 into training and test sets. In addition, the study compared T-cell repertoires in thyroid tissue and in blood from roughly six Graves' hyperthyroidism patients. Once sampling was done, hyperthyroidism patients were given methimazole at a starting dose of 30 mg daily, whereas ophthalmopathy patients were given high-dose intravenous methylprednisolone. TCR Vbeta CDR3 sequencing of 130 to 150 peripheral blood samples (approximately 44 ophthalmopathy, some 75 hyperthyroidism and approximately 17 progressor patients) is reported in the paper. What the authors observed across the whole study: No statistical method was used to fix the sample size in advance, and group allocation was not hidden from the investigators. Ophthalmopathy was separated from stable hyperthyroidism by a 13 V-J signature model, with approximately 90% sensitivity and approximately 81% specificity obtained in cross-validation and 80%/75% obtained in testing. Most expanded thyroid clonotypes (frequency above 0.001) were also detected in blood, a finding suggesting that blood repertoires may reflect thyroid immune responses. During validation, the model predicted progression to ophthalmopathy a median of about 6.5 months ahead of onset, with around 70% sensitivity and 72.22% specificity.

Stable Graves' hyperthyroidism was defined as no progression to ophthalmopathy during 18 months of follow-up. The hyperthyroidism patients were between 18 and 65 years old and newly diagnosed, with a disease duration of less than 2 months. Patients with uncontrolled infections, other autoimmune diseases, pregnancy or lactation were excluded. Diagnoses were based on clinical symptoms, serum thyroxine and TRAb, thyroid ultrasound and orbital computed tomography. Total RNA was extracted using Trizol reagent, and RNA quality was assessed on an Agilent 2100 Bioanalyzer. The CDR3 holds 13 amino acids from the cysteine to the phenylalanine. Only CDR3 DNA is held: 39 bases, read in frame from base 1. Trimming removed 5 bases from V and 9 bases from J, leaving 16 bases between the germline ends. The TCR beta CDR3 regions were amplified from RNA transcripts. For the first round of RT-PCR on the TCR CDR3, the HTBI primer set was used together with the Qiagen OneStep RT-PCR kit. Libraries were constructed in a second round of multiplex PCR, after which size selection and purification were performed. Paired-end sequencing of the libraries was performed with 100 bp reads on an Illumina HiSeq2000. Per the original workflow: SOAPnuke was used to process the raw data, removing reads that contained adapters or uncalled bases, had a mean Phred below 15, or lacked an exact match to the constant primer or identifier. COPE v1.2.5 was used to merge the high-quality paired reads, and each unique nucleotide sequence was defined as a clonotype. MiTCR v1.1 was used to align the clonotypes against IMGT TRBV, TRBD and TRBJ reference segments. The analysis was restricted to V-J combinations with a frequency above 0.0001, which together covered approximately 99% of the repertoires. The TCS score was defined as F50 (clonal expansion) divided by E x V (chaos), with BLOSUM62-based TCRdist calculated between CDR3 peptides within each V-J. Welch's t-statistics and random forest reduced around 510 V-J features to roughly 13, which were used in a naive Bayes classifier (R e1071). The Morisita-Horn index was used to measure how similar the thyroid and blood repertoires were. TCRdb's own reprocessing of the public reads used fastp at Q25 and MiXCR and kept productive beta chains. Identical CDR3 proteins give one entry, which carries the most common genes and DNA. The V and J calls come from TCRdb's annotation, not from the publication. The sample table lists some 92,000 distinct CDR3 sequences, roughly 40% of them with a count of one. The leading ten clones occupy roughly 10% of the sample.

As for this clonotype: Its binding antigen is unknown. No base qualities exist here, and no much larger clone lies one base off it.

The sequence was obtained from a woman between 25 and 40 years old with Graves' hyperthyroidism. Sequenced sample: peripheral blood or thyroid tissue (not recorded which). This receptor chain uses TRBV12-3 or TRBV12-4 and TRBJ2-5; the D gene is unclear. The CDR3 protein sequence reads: CASSGRWTEPQYF. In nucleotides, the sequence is TGTGCCAGCAGTGGACGGTGGACGGAGCCCCAGTACTTC.